The clone carrying this T cell receptor (beta chain) was seen more than once but under ten times. TCRdb re-derived calls from the 5' RACE reads in MiXCR, one entry per CDR3 protein. This table has approximately 52,000 distinct CDR3 sequences, about 15% appearing once. The sample comes from a study of T cells of healthy individuals. V lost 1 base to trimming and J lost 4 bases, with 11 bases between them. The CDR3 has 14 residues. Germline assignment: CDR1 LNHDA and CDR2 SQIVND (reference sequence). The clonotype comes from a human donor in good health. This chain joins TRBV19 and TRBJ2-7, with D tentatively TRBD2 (6 bases). In DNA, the CDR3 is TGTGCCAGTAGTATAGGCGGGACCTATTACGAGCAGTACTTC. Its protein product is CASSIGGTYYEQYF. Combining the CDR3 with reference TRBV19 and TRBJ2-7 gives the whole variable domain DGGITQSPKYLFRKEGQNVTLSCEQNLNHDAMYWYRQDPGQGLRLIYYSQIVNDFQKGDIAEGYSVSREKKESFPLTVTSAQKNPTAFYLCASSIGGTYYEQYFGPGTRLTVT.